This TCR beta chain derives from a study of blood T cell repertoires in COVID-19. Whole-study context: COVID-19 samples collected from the United States, Italy and Spain covered acute and convalescent phases. In each case, the material was cDNA or gDNA derived from T cells, B-cell-depleted T cells, or PBMCs.

One Seattle source followed patients from active infection through their disease course. The data were produced by immunoSEQ multiplex PCR, yet TCRdb's version contains in-frame clones alone and is incomplete. The data contain about 73,000 clones, 77% of them seen just once; the ten biggest clones take up about 2.1%. In germline, CDR1 is SGHRS, CDR2 YFSETQ. Trimming took 3 bases from V and 5 from J, leaving 9 bases between them. The CDR3 length is 13 residues. The gene calls are TRBV5-1 and TRBJ1-5; a weak D match, TRBD1 (5 bases). The sample was peripheral blood. The sequence derives from a man between 70 and 80 years old with COVID-19, enrolled during active disease. The CDR3 DNA sequence: TGCGCCAGCAGCTCGGACATTTATCAGCCCCAGCATTTT. Its protein is CASSSDIYQPQHF.